The next 18 T cell receptor beta chains were all read from a single sample in a study of T cells in narcolepsy (dated 2018 in TCRdb). Receptor amplification or capture employed the immunoSEQ multiplex PCR assay. TCRdb's version of the immuneACCESS table is confined to in-frame rearrangements and falls short of the full clone set. An unresolved V gene accounts for under half of the shortfall where checked; the remainder is of unknown origin. In all, the sample holds some 32,000 clones, and under 85% of those were seen once. The ten largest account for approximately 3.6% of the sample. The sequencing sample was made of memory (CD45RA-) CD4+ T cells from blood. The cell subset or site label here, explained by the study, means: memory T cells sorted ex vivo from peripheral blood. The source is a human donor in good health.

This clone was counted between two and nine times. The rearrangement links TRBV6-1 to TRBJ1-1; D may be TRBD1 (5 bases). Germline V gene sequence: CDR1 MNHNS, CDR2 SASEGT. V gave up 7 bases and J gave up 1 base, with 10 bases separating them. CDR3 length equals 13 residues. The CDR3 reads CASMYTGNTEAFF. CDR3 sequence (DNA): TGTGCCAGCATGTATACAGGGAACACTGAAGCTTTCTTT.

The rearrangement uses TRBV5-1 and TRBJ2-2; D possibly uses TRBD1 or TRBD2 (5 bases each). The CDR3 spans 14 residues. Germline assignment: CDR1 SGHRS and CDR2 YFSETQ. V was trimmed by 0 bases and J by 5 bases, leaving 8 bases between them. CDR3 DNA: TGCGCCAGCAGCTTGGATTGGGGGACCGGGGAGCTGTTTTTT. This sequence encodes CASSLDWGTGELFF.

V is TRBV5-1 and J is TRBJ2-2; D may be TRBD2 (6 bases). Looked up from germline, CDR1 is SGHRS and CDR2 is YFSETQ. V lost 0 bases to trimming and J lost 6 bases, with 15 bases between them. The CDR3 is 16 amino acids. In DNA, the CDR3 is TGCGCCAGCAGCTTGGCCAAGGGCGGGACTCCCGGGGAGCTGTTTTTT. It codes for CASSLAKGGTPGELFF.

The genes are TRBV25-1 and TRBJ1-2; D is ambiguous. Germline-derived CDR1 and CDR2 are MGHDK and SYGVNS. Trimming took 3 bases from V and 2 from J, leaving 10 bases between them. The CDR3 is 14 amino acids. CDR3 protein: CASSDPGWNYGYTF. The CDR3 DNA reads as TGTGCCAGCAGTGACCCGGGATGGAACTATGGCTACACCTTC.

The chain combines TRBV7-2 with TRBJ1-1; tentative D call: TRBD1 (5 bases). The germline gives CDR1 SGHTA, CDR2 FQGNSA. The CDR3 is 13 residues long. Trimming cost V 4 bases and J 7 bases, with 13 bases left between them. The CDR3 nucleotides read TGTGCCAGCAGCTCGACCTGGGGGGTTGAAGCTTTCTTT. This codes for CASSSTWGVEAFF.

The chain employs TRBV5-4 and TRBJ2-7; D is unresolved. V gave up 4 bases and J gave up 5 bases, with 19 bases separating them. CDR1 SGHNT and CDR2 YYREEE come from the germline V gene (reference sequence). The CDR3 length is 15 residues. CDR3: CASSVPGPALDEQYF. CDR3 coding DNA: TGTGCCAGCAGCGTTCCGGGCCCAGCCTTGGACGAGCAGTACTTC.

This clone has only one observation. V gene TRBV2 combines with J gene TRBJ1-5; no firm D call. The germline CDR1 and CDR2 sequences are SNHLY and FYNNEI. The CDR3 has 14 amino acids. The V end lost 3 bases, the J end lost 0 bases, and 6 bases lay between the germline ends. The CDR3 loop reads CASSDRYSNQPQHF. Written as DNA, the CDR3 is TGTGCCAGCAGTGACAGGTATAGCAATCAGCCCCAGCATTTT.

This clone was recorded a few times. This sequence joins TRBV6-1 and TRBJ2-7; TRBD1 matches 8 bases. This CDR3 region has 15 residues. The V segment lost 10 bases and the J segment 2 bases; nucleotides outside the gene matches: 13. Germline lookup yields CDR1 MNHNS and CDR2 SASEGT. CDR3 amino acids: CATKNRQGTAYEQYF. Written as DNA, the CDR3 is TGTGCCACCAAGAACCGACAGGGGACAGCCTACGAGCAGTACTTC.

The chain recombines TRBV18 with TRBJ2-1, with TRBD2 matching over 13 bases. Germline lookup yields CDR1 KGHSH and CDR2 LQKENI. CDR3 length: 15 residues. The ends lost 6 bases at V and 9 bases at J; junction bases unmatched: 8. The CDR3 spells CASSQRTSGSPEQFF. CDR3 bases: TGTGCCAGCTCGCAGAGGACTAGCGGGAGCCCTGAGCAGTTCTTC.

The J gene is TRBJ1-5, the V gene TRBV19, with D maybe TRBD1 (6 bases). Trimming cost V 5 bases and J 0 bases, with 17 bases left between them. CDR3 length equals 17 residues. The germline gives CDR1 LNHDA, CDR2 SQIVND (reference sequence). The CDR3 DNA follows: TGTGCCAGTAGTGCTAGAGTGGGACACTATAGCAATCAGCCCCAGCATTTT. Protein sequence: CASSARVGHYSNQPQHF.

The rearrangement uses TRBV5-1 and TRBJ1-2; possibly TRBD1 for D (6 bases). Between the trimmed V and J ends, which lost 2 bases and 2 bases, there was a span of 16 bases. CDR1 and CDR2 (germline): SGHRS, YFSETQ. The CDR3 is 16 amino acids. The CDR3, as DNA: TGCGCCAGCAGCTTTGATCCAGCGGGGGGCAACTATGGCTACACCTTC. Its protein is CASSFDPAGGNYGYTF.

The chain carries TRBV6-5 and TRBJ2-6; 7 positions agree with TRBD1. The V and J ends lost 8 bases and 1 base, in that order; junction bases with no gene match: 5. CDR1 and CDR2 from the germline V gene are MNHEY and SVGAGI. The CDR3 is 15 residues long. Written as DNA, the CDR3 is TGTGCCAGCGCCTTGACAGGGTCTGGGGCCAACGTCCTGACTTTC. Protein: CASALTGSGANVLTF.

J is TRBJ1-2 and V is TRBV28, with D perhaps TRBD1 (6 bases). Trimming took 6 bases from V and 5 from J, leaving 13 bases between them. Germline lookup yields CDR1 MDHEN and CDR2 SYDVKM. This CDR3 has 13 residues. The CDR3 region has the DNA TGTGCCAGCAGGAAATCAGGGGTTTATGGCTACACCTTC. Its protein product is CASRKSGVYGYTF.

CDR3 residues: CASSASSGHTEAFF. As DNA, the CDR3 is TGTGCCAGCAGTGCCTCCTCAGGACACACTGAAGCTTTCTTT. V and J are TRBV6-1 and TRBJ1-1; D is unresolved. Trimming took 4 bases from V and 3 from J, leaving 12 bases between them. The CDR3 runs 14 residues. The germline CDR1 and CDR2 sequences are MNHNS and SASEGT.

The J gene is TRBJ2-2, the V gene TRBV6-1; 8 positions match TRBD2. CDR1 MNHNS and CDR2 SASEGT come from the germline V gene. J lost 6 bases, V lost 4 bases, and 4 bases had no gene match. CDR3 length: 14 amino acids. The chain's CDR3 is CASSAGTSAGELFF. The DNA for the CDR3 is TGTGCCAGCAGTGCCGGGACTAGTGCCGGGGAGCTGTTTTTT.

The V gene is TRBV2, the J gene TRBJ2-3; tentative D call: TRBD2 (6 bases). This CDR3 has 16 residues. V gave up 5 bases and J gave up 1 base, with 16 bases separating them. Germline CDR1 SNHLY, CDR2 FYNNEI. The CDR3 protein is CASSPVMGLGTDTQYF. The CDR3, as DNA: TGTGCCAGCAGTCCAGTTATGGGACTCGGCACAGATACGCAGTATTTT.

In its sample, this clone was seen a few times. The chain carries TRBV6-5 and TRBJ2-2, with TRBD2 matching 12 bases. The germline CDR1 and CDR2 sequences are MNHEY and SVGAGI. Trimming cost V 6 bases and J 4 bases; bases outside gene matches: 3. CDR3 length: 15 residues. The CDR3 bases are TGTGCCAGCAGGCCGGGACTAGCGGGCACCGGGGAGCTGTTTTTT. This sequence encodes CASRPGLAGTGELFF.

This sequence joins TRBV5-1 and TRBJ2-2; no definite D call. The CDR3 consists of 13 residues. Trimming left V 3 bases short and J 7 bases short, with 10 bases between. CDR1 is SGHRS and CDR2 is YFSETQ in the germline V gene. CDR3: CASSSKVDGELFF. The CDR3 DNA reads TGCGCCAGCAGCTCCAAGGTCGACGGGGAGCTGTTTTTT.